This TCR beta chain was sequenced during a study of shared clonotypes between healthy human individuals. General study results and limits: Measured sharing among donors was expected to vary with sequencing depth.

CD45RO-negative, CCR7-selected cells formed the naive CD8 fraction, which excluded terminally differentiated effector memory CD45RA+ cells. With regard to this clone: Its matching antigen is unknown.

Assay: immunoSEQ multiplex PCR; the TCRdb copy retains only in-frame clones and omits some. The table has about 2 million clones, about 95% seen once. This TCR was recovered from a man younger than 30 in good health. The sequencing input was naive CD8+ T cells sorted from blood.

CDR3 sequence reads: CASSRDTTNYGYTF. In DNA form, the CDR3 reads TGTGCCAGCAGCCGTGACACGACTAACTATGGCTACACCTTC. The rearrangement links TRBV7-2 to TRBJ1-2, with unresolved D. This CDR3 has 14 residues. V was shortened by 5 bases and J by 0 bases, with 10 bases between the two germline ends. Germline CDR1 is SGHTA and CDR2 is FQGNSA.